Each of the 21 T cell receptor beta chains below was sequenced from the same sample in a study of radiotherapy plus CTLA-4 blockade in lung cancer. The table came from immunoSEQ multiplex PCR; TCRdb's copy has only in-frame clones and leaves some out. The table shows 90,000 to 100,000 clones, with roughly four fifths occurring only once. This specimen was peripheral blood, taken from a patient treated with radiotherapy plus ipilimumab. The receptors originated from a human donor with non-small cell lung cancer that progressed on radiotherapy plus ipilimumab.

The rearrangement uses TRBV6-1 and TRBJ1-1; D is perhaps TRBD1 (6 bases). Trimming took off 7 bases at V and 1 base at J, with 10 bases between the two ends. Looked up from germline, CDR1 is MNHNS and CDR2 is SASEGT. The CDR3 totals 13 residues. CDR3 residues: CASNHRANTEAFF. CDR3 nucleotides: TGTGCCAGCAATCACAGGGCGAACACTGAAGCTTTCTTT.

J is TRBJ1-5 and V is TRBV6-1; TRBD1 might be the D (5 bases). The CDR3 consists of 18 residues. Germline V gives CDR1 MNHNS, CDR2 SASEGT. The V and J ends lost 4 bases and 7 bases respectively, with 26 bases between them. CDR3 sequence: CASSAFERTGPLEQPQHF. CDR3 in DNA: TGTGCCAGCAGTGCTTTCGAAAGGACGGGACCCCTGGAACAGCCCCAGCATTTT.

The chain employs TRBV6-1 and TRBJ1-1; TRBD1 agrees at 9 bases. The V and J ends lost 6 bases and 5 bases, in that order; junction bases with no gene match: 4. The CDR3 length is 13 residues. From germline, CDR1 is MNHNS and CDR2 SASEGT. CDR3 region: CASRETGGTEAFF. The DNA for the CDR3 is TGTGCCAGCAGAGAGACAGGGGGGACTGAAGCTTTCTTT.

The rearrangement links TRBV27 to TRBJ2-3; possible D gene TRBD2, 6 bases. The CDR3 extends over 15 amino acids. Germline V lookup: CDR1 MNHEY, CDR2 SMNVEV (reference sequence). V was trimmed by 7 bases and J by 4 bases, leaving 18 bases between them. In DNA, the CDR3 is TGTGCCAGCAAGAGCGTAACTAGCCTGGCAGATACGCAGTATTTT. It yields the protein CASKSVTSLADTQYF.

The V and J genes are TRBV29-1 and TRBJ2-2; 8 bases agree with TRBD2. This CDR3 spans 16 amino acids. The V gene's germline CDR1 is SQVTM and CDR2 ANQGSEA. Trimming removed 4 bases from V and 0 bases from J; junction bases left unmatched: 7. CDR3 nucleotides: TGCAGCGTTGCTCCTAGCGGGTTCGCGAACACCGGGGAGCTGTTTTTT. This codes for CSVAPSGFANTGELFF.

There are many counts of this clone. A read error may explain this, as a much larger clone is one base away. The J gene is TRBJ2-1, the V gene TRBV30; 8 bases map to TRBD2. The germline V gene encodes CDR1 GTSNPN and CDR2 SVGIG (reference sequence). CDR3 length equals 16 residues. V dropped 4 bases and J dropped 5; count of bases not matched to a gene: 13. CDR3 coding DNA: TGTGCCTGGAATTGCGGGGGGAGGGGATCTAACAATGAGCAGTTCTTC. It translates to CAWNCGGRGSNNEQFF.

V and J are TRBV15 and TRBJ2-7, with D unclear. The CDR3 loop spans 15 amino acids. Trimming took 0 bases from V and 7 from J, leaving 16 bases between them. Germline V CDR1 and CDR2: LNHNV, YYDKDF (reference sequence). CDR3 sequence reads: CATSRDLGWADEQYV. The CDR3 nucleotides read TGTGCCACCAGCAGAGATCTTGGCTGGGCGGATGAGCAGTACGTC.

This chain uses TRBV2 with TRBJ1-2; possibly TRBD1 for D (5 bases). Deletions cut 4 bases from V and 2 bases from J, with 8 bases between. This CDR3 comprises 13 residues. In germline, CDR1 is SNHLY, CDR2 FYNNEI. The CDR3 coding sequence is TGTGCCAGCAGTGTCGGACACAACTATGGCTACACCTTC. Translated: CASSVGHNYGYTF. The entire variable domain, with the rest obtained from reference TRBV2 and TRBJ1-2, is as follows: EPEVTQTPSHQVTQMGQEVILRCVPISNHLYFYWYRQILGQKVEFLVSFYNNEISEKSEIFDDQFSVERPDGSNFTLKIRSTKLEDSAMYFCASSVGHNYGYTFGSGTRLTVV.

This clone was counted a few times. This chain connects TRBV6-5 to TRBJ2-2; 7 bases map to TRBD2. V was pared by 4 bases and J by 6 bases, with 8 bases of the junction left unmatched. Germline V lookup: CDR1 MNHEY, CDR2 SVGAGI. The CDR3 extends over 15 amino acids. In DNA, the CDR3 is TGTGCCAGCAGTTTCGCGGGAGAGGGTTCCGGGGAGCTGTTTTTT. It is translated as CASSFAGEGSGELFF.

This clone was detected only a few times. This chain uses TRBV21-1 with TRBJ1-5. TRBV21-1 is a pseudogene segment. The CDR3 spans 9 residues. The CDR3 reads CANYQPQHF. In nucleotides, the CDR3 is TGTGCCAACTATCAGCCCCAGCATTTT.

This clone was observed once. The CDR3 region is CASSQDMAGGLPYNEQFF. CDR3 DNA: TGCGCCAGCAGCCAAGATATGGCGGGAGGGTTACCCTACAATGAGCAGTTCTTC. J is TRBJ2-1 and V is TRBV4-1; 9 nucleotides agree with TRBD2. There are 18 residues in the CDR3. CDR1 and CDR2 (germline): MGHRA, YSYEKL. V dropped 0 bases and J dropped 2; count of bases not matched to a gene: 8.

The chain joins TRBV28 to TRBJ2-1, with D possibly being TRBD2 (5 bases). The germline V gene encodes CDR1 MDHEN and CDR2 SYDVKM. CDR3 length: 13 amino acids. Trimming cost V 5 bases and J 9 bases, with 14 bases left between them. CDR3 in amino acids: CASSKVHRGEQFF. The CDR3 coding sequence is TGTGCCAGCAGTAAGGTCCACCGGGGTGAGCAGTTCTTC.

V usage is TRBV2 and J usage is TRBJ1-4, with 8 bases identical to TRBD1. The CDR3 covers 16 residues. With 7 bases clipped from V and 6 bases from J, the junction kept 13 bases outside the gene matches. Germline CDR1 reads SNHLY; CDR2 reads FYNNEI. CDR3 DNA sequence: TGTGCCAGCACCCCCTCCCTAGACAGGGGCTATGAAAAACTGTTTTTT. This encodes CASTPSLDRGYEKLFF.

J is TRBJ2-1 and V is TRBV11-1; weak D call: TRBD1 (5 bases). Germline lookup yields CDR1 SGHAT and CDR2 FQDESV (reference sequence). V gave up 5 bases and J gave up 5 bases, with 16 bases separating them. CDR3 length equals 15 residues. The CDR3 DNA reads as TGTGCCAGCAGCACATACGGTACAGGCAACAATGAGCAGTTCTTC. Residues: CASSTYGTGNNEQFF.

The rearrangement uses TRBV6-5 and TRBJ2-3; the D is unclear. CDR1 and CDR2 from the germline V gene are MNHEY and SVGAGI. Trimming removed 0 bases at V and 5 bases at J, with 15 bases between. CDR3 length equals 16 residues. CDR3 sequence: CASSYSASRRLDTQYF. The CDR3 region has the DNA TGTGCCAGCAGTTACTCAGCTTCGCGCAGATTAGATACGCAGTATTTT.

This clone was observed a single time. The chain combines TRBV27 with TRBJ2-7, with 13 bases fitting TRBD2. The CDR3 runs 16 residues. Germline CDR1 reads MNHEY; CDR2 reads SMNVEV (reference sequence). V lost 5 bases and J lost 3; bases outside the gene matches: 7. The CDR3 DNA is TGTGCCAGCAGTCGTGGGACTAGCGGGACAGGCTACGAGCAGTACTTC. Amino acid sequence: CASSRGTSGTGYEQYF.

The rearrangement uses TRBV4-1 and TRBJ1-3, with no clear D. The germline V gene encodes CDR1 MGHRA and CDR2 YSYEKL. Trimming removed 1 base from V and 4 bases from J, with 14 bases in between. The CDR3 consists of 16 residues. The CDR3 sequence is CASSQAGAPGGNTIYF. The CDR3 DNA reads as TGCGCCAGCAGCCAAGCAGGTGCCCCGGGGGGAAACACCATATATTTT.

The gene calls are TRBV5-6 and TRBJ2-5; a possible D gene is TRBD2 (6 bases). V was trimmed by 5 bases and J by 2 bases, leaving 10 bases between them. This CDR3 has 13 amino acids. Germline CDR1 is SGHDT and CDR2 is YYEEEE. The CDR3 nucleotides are TGTGCCAGCAGTTTCGGGACTCAAGAGACCCAGTACTTC. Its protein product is CASSFGTQETQYF.

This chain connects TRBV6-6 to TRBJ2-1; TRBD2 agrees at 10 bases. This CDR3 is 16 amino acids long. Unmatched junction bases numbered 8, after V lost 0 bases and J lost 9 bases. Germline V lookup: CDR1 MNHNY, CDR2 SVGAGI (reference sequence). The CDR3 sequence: CASSYSASGSSGEQFF. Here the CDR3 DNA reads TGTGCCAGCAGTTACTCGGCTAGCGGGAGTTCAGGTGAGCAGTTCTTC.

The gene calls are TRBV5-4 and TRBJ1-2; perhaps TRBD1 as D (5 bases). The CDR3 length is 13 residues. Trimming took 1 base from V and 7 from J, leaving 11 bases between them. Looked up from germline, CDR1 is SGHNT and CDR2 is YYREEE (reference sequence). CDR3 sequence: CASSLSQGSGYTF. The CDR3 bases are TGTGCCAGCAGCTTGTCGCAGGGAAGTGGCTACACCTTC.

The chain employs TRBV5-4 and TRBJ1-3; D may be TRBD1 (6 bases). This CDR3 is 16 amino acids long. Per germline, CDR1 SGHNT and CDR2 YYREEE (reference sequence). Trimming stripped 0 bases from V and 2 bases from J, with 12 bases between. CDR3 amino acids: CASSLVGTRAGNTIYF. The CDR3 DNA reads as TGTGCCAGCAGCTTGGTTGGGACACGGGCTGGAAACACCATATATTTT.